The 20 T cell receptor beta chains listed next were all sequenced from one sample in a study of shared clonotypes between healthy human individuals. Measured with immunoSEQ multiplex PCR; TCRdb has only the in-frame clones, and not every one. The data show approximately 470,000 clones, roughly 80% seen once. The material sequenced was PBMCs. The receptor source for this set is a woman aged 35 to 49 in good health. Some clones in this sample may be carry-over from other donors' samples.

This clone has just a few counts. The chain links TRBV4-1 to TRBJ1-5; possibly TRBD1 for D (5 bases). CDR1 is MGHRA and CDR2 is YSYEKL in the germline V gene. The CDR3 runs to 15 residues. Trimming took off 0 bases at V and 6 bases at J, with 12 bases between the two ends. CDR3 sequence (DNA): TGCGCCAGCAGCCAAGATGCGGCAGGGCTTCAGCCCCAGCATTTT. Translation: CASSQDAAGLQPQHF.

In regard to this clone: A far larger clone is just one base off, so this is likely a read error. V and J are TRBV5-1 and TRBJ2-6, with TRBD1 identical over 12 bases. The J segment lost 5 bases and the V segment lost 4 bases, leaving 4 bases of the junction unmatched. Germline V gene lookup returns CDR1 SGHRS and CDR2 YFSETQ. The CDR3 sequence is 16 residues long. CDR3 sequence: CASSGTGGARANVLTF. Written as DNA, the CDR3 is TGCGCCAGCAGCGGGACAGGGGGCGCAAGGGCCAACGTCCTGACTTTC.

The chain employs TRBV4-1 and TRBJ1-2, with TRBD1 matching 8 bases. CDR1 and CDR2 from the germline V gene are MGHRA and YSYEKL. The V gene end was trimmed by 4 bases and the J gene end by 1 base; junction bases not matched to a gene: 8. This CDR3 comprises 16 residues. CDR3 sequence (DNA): TGCGCCAGCAGCCGGTCACACAGGGGGAATAACTATGGCTACACCTTC. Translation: CASSRSHRGNNYGYTF.

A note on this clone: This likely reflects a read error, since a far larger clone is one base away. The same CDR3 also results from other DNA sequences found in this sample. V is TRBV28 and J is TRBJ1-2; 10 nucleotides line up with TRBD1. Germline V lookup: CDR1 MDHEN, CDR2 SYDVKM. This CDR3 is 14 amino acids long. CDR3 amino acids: CASRAGTGAYGYTF. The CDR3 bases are TGTGCCAGCAGGGCCGGGACAGGGGCCTATGGCTACACATTC.

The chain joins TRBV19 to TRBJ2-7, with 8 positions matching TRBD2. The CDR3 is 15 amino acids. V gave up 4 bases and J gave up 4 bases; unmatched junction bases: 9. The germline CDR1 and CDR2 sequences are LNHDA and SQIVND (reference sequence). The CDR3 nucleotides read TGTGCCAGTAGTAATCAAGCGGGAGCCGGTTACGAGCAGTACTTC. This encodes CASSNQAGAGYEQYF.

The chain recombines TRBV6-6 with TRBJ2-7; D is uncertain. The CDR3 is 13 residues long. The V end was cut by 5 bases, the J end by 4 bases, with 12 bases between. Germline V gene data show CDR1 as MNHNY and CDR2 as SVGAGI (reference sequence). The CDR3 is CASSKKLEYEQYF. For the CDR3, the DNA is TGTGCCAGCAGTAAAAAACTGGAGTACGAGCAGTACTTC.

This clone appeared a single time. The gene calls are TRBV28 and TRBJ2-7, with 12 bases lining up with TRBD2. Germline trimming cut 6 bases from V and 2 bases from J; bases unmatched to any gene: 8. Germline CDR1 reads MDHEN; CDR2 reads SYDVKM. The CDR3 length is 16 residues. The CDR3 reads CASSRGLAGPTYEQYF. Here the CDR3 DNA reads TGTGCCAGCAGCCGCGGACTAGCGGGACCCACCTACGAGCAGTACTTC.

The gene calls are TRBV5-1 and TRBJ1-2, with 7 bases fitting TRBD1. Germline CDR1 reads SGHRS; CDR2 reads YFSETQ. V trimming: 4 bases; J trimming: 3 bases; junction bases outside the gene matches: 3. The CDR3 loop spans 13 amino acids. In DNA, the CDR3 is TGCGCCAGCAGCGGAACAGGGGACTATGGCTACACCTTC. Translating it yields CASSGTGDYGYTF.

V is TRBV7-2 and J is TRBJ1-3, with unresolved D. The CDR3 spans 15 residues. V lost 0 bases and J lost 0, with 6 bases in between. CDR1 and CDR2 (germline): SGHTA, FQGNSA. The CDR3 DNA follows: TGTGCCAGCAGCTTAGCGCCGGCCTCTGGAAACACCATATATTTT. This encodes CASSLAPASGNTIYF.

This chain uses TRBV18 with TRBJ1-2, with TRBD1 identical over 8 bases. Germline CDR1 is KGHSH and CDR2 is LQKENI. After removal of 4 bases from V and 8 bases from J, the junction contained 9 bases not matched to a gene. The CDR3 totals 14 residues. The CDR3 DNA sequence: TGTGCCAGCTCACGGGGGACAGGCCCTAGAGGCTACACCTTC. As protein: CASSRGTGPRGYTF.

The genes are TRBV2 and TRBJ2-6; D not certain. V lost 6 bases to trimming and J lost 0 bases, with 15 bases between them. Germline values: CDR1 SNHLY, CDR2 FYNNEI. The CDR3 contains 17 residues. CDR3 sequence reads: CASRLYDGISGANVLTF. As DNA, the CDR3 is TGTGCCAGCAGGCTATATGATGGGATCTCTGGGGCCAACGTCCTGACTTTC.

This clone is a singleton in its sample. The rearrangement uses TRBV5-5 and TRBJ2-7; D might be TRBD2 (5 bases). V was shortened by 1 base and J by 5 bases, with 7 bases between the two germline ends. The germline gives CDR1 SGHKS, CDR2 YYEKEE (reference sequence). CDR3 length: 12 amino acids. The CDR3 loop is CASSLTSDEQYF. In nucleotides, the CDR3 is TGTGCCAGCAGCTTGACTAGTGACGAGCAGTACTTC.

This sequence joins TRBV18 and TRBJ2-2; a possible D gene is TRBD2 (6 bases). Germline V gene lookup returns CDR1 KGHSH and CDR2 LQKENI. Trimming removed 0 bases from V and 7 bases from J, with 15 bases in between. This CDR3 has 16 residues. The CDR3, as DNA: TGTGCCAGCTCACCACCGACTAGTCGGGGAGTCGGGGAGCTGTTTTTT. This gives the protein CASSPPTSRGVGELFF.

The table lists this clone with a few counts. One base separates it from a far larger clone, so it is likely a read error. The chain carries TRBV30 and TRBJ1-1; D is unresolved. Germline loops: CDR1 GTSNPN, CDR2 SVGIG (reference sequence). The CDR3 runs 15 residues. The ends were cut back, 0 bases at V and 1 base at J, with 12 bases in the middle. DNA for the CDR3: TGTGCCTGGAGTGTACTATCAGACCAGAACACTGAAGCTTTCTTT. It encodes CAWSVLSDQNTEAFF.

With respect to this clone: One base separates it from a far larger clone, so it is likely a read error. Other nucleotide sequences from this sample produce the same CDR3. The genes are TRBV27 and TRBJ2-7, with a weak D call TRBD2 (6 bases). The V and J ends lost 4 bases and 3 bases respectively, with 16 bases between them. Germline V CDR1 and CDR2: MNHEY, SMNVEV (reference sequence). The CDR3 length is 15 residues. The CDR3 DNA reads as TGTGCCAGCAGTTCCAAAGGTACTAGCAACTACGAGCAGTACTTC. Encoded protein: CASSSKGTSNYEQYF.

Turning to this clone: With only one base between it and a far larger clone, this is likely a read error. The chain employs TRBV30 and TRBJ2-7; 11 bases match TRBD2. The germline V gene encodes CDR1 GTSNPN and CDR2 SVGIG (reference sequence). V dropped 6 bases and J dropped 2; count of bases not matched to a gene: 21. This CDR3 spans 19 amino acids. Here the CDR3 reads CACRQDLLAGVLQTYEQYF. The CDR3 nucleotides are TGTGCCTGCCGGCAGGATCTACTAGCGGGAGTTCTACAAACCTACGAGCAGTACTTC.

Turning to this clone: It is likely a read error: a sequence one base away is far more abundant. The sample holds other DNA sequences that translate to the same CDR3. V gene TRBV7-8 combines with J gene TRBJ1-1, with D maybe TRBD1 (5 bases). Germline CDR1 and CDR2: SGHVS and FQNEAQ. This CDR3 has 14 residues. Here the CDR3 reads CASSLQGGITEAFF. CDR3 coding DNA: TGTGCCAGCAGCTTACAGGGAGGTATCACTGAAGCCTTCTTT.

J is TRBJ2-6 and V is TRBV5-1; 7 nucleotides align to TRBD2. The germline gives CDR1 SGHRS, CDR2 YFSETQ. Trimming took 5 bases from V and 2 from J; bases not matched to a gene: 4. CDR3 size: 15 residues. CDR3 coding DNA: TGCGCCAGCAGACCCGCGGGAGCTGGGGCCAACGTCCTGACTTTC. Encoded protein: CASRPAGAGANVLTF. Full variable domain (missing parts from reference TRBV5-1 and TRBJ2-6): KAGVTQTPRYLIKTRGQQVTLSCSPISGHRSVSWYQQTPGQGLQFLFEYFSETQRNKGNFPGRFSGRQFSNSRSEMNVSTLELGDSALYLCASRPAGAGANVLTFGAGSRLTVL.

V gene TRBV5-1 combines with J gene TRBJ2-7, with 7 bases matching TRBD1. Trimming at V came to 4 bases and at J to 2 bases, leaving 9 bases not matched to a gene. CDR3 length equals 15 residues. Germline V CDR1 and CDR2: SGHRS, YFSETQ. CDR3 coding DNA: TGCGCCAGCAGCCCCGACAGGGTATCTCCCTACGAGCAGTACTTC. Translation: CASSPDRVSPYEQYF.

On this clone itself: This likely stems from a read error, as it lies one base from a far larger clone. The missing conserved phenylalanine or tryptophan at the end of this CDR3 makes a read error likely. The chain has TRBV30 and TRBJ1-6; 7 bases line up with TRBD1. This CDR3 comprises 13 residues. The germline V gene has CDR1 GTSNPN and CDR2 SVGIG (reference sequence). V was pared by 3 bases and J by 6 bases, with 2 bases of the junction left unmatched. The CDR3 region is CAWRRQGNSPLHL. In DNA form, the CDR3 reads TGTGCCTGGAGACGACAGGGTAATTCACCCCTCCACCTT.